This note documents a single T cell receptor (beta chain) sequence. Measured with immunoSEQ multiplex PCR; TCRdb has only the in-frame clones, and not every one. Altogether hundreds of thousands of clones are present, approximately 88% being singletons, with the ten largest covering roughly 6.3%. The data are from a study of blood T cell repertoires in COVID-19. Seattle-derived patients entered the study during active infection and were followed longitudinally. The specimen sequenced was peripheral blood. This receptor was taken from a woman aged 25 to 39 with COVID-19, enrolled during active disease.

The CDR3 is CASSHGGQKAFF. CDR3 nucleotides: TGTGCCAGCAGCCACGGGGGACAGAAGGCTTTCTTT. This chain links TRBV6-2 or TRBV6-3 with TRBJ1-1; TRBD1 matches at 7 bases. The CDR3 sequence is 12 residues long. After removal of 6 bases from V and 11 bases from J, the junction contained 9 bases not matched to a gene. CDR1 MNHEY and CDR2 SVGEGT come from the germline V gene.